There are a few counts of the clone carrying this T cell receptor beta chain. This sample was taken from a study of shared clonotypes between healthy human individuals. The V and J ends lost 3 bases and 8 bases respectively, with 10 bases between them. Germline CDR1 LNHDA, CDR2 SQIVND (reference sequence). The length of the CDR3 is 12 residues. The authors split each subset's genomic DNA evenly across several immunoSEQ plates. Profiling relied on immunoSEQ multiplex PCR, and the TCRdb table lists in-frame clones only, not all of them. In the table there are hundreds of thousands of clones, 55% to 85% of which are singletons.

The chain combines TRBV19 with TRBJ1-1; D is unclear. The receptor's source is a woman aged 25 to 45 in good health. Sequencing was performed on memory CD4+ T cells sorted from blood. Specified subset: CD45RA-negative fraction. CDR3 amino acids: CASSIKGAEAFF. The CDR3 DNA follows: TGTGCCAGTAGTATTAAGGGCGCGGAAGCTTTCTTT.